This TCR beta chain was found in a study of long-term antiretroviral therapy in people with HIV. The CDR3 is 17 amino acids. The germline V and J ends were trimmed by 4 bases and 9 bases, with 27 bases remaining between them. Germline lookup yields CDR1 SGHTA and CDR2 FQGNSA. Study-level findings and limits: Post-ART diversity increased but stayed below transplant donor controls.

Researchers report immunoSEQ v3.0 was run at survey level. Sequencing had a target that covered about 40,000-55,000 T-cell genomes per sample. Clones were read by immunoSEQ multiplex PCR, and TCRdb kept only the in-frame ones, dropping some. The sample lists about 33,000 clones; around 80% were seen once. As to this clone: As yet, its antigen is unknown.

V is TRBV7-2 and J is TRBJ1-1; the D is unclear. The sequencing here drew on unsorted PBMCs, taken 2 years after starting antiretroviral therapy. This TCR came from a woman between 45 and 65 years old with HIV. CDR3 amino acids: CASSSSSFTVSGYQAFF. CDR3 sequence (DNA): TGTGCCAGCAGCTCCTCCTCGTTTACCGTCTCCGGGTATCAAGCTTTCTTT. Full variable domain (remainder filled in from reference TRBV7-2 and TRBJ1-1): GAGVSQSPSNKVTEKGKDVELRCDPISGHTALYWYRQSLGQGLEFLIYFQGNSAPDKSGLPSDRFSAERTGGSVSTLTIQRTQQEDSAVYLCASSSSSFTVSGYQAFFGQGTRLTVV.